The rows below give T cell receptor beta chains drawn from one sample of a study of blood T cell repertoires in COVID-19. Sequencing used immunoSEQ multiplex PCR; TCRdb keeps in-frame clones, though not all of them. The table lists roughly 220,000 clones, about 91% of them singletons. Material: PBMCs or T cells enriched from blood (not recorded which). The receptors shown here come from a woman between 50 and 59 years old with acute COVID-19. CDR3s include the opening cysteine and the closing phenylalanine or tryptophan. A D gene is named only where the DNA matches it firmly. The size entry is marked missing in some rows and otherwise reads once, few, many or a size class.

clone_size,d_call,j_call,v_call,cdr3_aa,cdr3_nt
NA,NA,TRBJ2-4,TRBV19,CASSIVWRGAKNIQYF,TGTGCCAGTAGTATTGTCTGGCGGGGAGCCAAAAACATTCAGTACTTC
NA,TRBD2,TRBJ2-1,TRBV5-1,CASKVGGRIGEQFF,TGCGCCAGCAAGGTCGGCGGGAGGATCGGTGAGCAGTTCTTC
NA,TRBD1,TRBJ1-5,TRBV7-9,CASRTVSTPGGQPQHF,TGTGCCAGCAGAACCGTTAGTACTCCAGGGGGTCAGCCCCAGCATTTT
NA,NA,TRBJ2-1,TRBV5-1,CASSLQGNEQFF,TGCGCCAGCAGCTTGCAGGGCAATGAGCAGTTCTTC
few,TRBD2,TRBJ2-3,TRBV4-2,CASSQGLAGGFTDTQYF,TGTGCCAGCAGCCAAGGTCTAGCGGGAGGCTTCACAGATACGCAGTATTTT
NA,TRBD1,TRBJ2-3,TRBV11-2,CASSPRDRRGTDTQYF,TGTGCCAGCAGCCCCCGGGACAGGCGTGGCACAGATACGCAGTATTTT
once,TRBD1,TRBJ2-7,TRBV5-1,CASSPQGQGNYEQYF,TGCGCCAGCAGCCCCCAGGGACAGGGCAACTACGAGCAGTACTTC
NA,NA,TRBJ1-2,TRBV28,CASTPMVLARGSYTF,TGTGCCAGCACCCCAATGGTACTGGCTCGCGGTAGTTACACCTTC
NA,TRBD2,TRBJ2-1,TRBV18,CASSRTPLLAGVNNEQFF,TGTGCCAGCTCTCGTACTCCCTTACTAGCGGGAGTGAACAATGAGCAGTTCTTC
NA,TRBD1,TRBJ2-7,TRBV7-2,CASSLARAGGYEQYF,TGTGCCAGCAGCTTAGCGCGGGCAGGGGGCTACGAGCAGTACTTC
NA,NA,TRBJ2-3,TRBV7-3,CASSLPGSTDTQYF,TGTGCCAGCAGCTTACCGGGGAGCACAGATACGCAGTATTTT
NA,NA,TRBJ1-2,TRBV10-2,CASSERMDSYGYTF,TGCGCCAGCAGTGAACGCATGGACAGCTATGGCTACACCTTC
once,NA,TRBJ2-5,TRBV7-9,CASSLGRGTKETQYF,TGTGCCAGCAGCTTAGGACGGGGTACTAAAGAGACCCAGTACTTC
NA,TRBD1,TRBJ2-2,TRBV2,CATGTGGTTGELFF,TGTGCCACCGGGACAGGGGGCACCACCGGGGAGCTGTTTTTT
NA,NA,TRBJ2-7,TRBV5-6,CASSSPSHEQYF,TGTGCCAGCAGCTCCCCGAGTCACGAGCAGTACTTC
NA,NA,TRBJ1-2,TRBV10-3,CAISESYGGRYGYTF,TGTGCCATCAGTGAGTCGTACGGGGGACGGTATGGCTACACCTTC
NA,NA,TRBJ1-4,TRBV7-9,CASSFIGDAANEKLFF,TGTGCCAGCAGCTTTATTGGAGATGCTGCTAATGAAAAACTGTTTTTT
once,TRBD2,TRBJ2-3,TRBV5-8,CASSLSRLAGVRDTQYF,TGTGCCAGCAGCTTGAGCCGATTAGCGGGAGTGAGAGATACGCAGTATTTT
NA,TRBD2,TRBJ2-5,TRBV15,CATQSRLAGIGETQYF,TGTGCCACCCAATCGCGGCTAGCGGGGATCGGAGAGACCCAGTACTTC
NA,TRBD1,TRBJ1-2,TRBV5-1,CASSERQGANYGYTF,TGCGCCAGCAGCGAGCGACAGGGGGCTAACTATGGCTACACCTTC
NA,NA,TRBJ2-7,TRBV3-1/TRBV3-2,CASSLGTDASEQYF,TGTGCCAGCAGCCTAGGGACTGATGCCTCCGAGCAGTACTTC
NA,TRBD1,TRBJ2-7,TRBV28,CASSPSFGTGITYEQYF,TGTGCCAGCAGTCCCTCTTTTGGGACAGGAATCACCTACGAGCAGTACTTC
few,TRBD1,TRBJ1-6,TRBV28,CANSKGDRDSPLHF,TGTGCCAATTCAAAGGGGGACAGGGATTCACCCCTCCACTTT
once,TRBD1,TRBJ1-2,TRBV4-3,CASSQQGAEGYTF,TGCGCCAGCAGCCAGCAGGGGGCCGAAGGCTACACCTTC
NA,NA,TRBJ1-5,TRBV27,CASRTLGKVDQPQHF,TGTGCCAGCAGGACTCTCGGTAAGGTCGATCAGCCCCAGCATTTT
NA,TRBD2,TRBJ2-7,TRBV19,CASRPSGRFYEQYF,TGTGCCAGTAGACCTAGCGGGAGGTTCTACGAGCAGTACTTC
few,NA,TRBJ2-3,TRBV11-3,CASSSGHLPDTQYF,TGTGCCAGCAGCTCTGGACACCTGCCAGATACGCAGTATTTT
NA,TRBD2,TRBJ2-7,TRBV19,CASGTSGSSYEQYF,TGTGCCAGTGGGACTAGCGGGAGTTCCTACGAGCAGTACTTC
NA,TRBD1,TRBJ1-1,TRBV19,CASSIDGGTGLSEAFF,TGTGCCAGTAGTATAGATGGGGGGACAGGGTTGTCTGAAGCTTTCTTT
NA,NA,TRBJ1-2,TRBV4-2,CASSQDGATGRGYTF,TGTGCCAGCAGCCAAGATGGGGCTACTGGACGTGGCTACACCTTC
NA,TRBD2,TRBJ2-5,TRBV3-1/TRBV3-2,CASSQGLAGGGGETQYF,TGTGCCAGCAGCCAAGGTCTAGCGGGAGGAGGCGGGGAGACCCAGTACTTC
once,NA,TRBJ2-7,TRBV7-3,CASSLIAESSYEQYF,TGTGCCAGCAGCTTAATAGCGGAGAGCTCCTACGAGCAGTACTTC
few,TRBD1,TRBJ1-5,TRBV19,CASSSPDRGSNQPQHF,TGTGCCAGTAGTTCCCCGGACAGGGGCAGCAATCAGCCCCAGCATTTT
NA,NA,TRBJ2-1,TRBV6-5,CASTLLINNEQFF,TGTGCCAGCACCCTACTCATAAACAATGAGCAGTTCTTC
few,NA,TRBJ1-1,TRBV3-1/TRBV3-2,CASSQGRAEAFF,TGTGCCAGCAGCCAGGGGAGGGCTGAAGCTTTCTTT
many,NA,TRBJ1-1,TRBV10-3,CAISGTRHTEAFF,TGTGCCATCAGTGGTACGAGGCACACTGAAGCTTTCTTT
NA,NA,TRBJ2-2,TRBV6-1,CASSEGRVYTGELFF,TGTGCCAGCAGTGAAGGCAGGGTGTACACCGGGGAGCTGTTTTTT
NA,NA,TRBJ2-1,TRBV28,CASTLRDTDEQFF,TGTGCCAGCACCCTCAGGGATACCGATGAGCAGTTCTTC
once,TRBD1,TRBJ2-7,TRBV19,CASSSRGTGWDEQYF,TGTGCCAGTAGTAGTCGCGGGACAGGGTGGGACGAGCAGTACTTC
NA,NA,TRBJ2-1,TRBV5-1,CASSPGSYNEQFF,TGCGCCAGCAGCCCCGGTTCCTACAATGAGCAGTTCTTC
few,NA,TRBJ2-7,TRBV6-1,CASSEEGRAVDEQYF,TGTGCCAGCAGTGAAGAGGGCAGGGCAGTGGACGAGCAGTACTTC
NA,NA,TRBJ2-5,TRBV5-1,CASSFNQETQYF,TGCGCCAGCAGCTTCAACCAAGAGACCCAGTACTTC